The entry that follows covers one T cell receptor (beta chain) sequence. Treatment specified: preoperative locoregional IRX-2 cytokine immunotherapy. Preoperative locoregional IRX-2 cytokine immunotherapy was tested in the phase Ib source study. The germline gives CDR1 SGHTA, CDR2 FQGNSA. V was pared by 1 base and J by 6 bases, with 14 bases of the junction left unmatched. This CDR3 has 18 residues. The record originates from a study of preoperative IRX-2 immunotherapy in early breast cancer. TCRdb keeps only in-frame clones here, not all; method: immunoSEQ multiplex PCR. The sample has about 62,000 clones, roughly 94% seen once.

Sampling was conducted from a patient treated with IRX-2 immunotherapy. The receptor comes from a human donor with breast cancer. This chain joins TRBV7-2 and TRBJ1-2; 10 nucleotides align to TRBD1. The CDR3 DNA follows: TGTGCCAGCAGCTTAGATATCGGGACAGGGGCCCAAAGGAATGGCTACACCTTC. Translating it yields CASSLDIGTGAQRNGYTF. Full variable domain (rest looked up from reference TRBV7-2 and TRBJ1-2): GAGVSQSPSNKVTEKGKDVELRCDPISGHTALYWYRQSLGQGLEFLIYFQGNSAPDKSGLPSDRFSAERTGGSVSTLTIQRTQQEDSAVYLCASSLDIGTGAQRNGYTFGSGTRLTVV.